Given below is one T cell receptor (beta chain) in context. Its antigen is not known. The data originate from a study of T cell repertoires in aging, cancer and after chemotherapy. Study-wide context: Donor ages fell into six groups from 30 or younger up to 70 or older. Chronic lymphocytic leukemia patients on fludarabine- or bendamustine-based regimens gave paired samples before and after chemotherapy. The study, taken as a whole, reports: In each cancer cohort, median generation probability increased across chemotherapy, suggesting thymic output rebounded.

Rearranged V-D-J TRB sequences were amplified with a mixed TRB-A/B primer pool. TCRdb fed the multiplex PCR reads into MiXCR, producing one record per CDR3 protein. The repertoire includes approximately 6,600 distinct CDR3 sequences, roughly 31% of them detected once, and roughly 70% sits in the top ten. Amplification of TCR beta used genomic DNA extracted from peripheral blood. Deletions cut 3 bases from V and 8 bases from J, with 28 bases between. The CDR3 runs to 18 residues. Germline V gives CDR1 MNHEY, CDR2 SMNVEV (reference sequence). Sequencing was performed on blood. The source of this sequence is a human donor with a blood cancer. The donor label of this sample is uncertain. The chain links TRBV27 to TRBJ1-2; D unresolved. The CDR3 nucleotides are TGTGCCAGCAGTTTTCTTCCACACTTCGGACCCACACCGAGGGGCTACACCTTC. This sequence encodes CASSFLPHFGPTPRGYTF.